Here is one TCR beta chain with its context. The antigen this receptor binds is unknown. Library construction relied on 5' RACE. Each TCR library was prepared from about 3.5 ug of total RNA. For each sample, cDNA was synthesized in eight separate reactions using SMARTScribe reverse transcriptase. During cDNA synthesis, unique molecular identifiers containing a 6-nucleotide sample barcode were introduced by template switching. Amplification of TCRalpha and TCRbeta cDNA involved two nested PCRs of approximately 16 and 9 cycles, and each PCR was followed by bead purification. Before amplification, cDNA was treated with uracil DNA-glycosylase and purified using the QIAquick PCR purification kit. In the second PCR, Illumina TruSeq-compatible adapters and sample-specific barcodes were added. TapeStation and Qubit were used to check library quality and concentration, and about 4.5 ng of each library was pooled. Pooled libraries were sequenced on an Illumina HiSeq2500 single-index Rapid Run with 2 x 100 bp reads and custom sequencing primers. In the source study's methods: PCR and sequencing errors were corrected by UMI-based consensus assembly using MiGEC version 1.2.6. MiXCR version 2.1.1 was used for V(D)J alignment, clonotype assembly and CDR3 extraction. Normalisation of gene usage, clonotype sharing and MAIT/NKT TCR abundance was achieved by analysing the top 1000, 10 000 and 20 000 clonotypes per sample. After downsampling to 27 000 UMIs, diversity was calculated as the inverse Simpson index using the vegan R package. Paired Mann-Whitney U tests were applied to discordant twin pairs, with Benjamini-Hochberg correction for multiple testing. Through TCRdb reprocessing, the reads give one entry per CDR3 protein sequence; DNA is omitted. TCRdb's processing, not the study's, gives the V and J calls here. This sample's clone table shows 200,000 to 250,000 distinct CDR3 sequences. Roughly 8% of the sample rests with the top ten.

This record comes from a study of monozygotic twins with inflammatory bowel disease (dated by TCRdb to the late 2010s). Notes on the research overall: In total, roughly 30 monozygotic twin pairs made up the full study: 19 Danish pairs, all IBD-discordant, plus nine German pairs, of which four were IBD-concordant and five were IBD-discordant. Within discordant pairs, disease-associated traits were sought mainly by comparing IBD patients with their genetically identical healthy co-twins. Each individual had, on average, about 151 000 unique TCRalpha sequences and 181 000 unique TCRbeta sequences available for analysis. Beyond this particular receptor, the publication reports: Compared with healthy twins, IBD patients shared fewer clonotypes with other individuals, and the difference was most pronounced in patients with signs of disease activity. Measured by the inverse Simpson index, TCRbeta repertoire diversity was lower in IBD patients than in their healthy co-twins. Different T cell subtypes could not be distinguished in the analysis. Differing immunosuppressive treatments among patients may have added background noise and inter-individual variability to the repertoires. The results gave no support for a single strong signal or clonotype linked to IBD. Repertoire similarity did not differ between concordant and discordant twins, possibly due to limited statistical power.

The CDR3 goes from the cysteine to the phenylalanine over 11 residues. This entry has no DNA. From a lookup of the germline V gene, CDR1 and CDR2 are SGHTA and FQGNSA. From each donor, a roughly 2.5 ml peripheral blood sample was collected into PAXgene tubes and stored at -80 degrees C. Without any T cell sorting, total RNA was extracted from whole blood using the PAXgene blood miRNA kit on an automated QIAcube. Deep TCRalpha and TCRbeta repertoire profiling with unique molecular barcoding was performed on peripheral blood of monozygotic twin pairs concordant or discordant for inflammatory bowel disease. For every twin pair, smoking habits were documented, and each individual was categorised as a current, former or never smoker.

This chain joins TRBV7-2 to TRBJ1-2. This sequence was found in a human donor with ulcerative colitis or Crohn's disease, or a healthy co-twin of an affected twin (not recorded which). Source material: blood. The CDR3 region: CASRQIRGYTF.